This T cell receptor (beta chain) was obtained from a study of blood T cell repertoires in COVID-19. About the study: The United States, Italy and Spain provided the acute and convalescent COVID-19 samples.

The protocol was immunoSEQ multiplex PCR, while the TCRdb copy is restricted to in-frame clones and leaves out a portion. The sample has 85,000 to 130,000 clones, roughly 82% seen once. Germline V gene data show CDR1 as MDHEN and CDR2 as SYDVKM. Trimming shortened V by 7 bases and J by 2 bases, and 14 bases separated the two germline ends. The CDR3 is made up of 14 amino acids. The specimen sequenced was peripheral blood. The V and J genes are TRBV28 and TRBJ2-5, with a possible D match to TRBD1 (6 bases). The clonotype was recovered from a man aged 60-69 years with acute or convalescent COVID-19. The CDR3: CASKVGGVQETQYF. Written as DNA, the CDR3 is TGTGCCAGCAAGGTAGGGGGAGTGCAAGAGACCCAGTACTTC.